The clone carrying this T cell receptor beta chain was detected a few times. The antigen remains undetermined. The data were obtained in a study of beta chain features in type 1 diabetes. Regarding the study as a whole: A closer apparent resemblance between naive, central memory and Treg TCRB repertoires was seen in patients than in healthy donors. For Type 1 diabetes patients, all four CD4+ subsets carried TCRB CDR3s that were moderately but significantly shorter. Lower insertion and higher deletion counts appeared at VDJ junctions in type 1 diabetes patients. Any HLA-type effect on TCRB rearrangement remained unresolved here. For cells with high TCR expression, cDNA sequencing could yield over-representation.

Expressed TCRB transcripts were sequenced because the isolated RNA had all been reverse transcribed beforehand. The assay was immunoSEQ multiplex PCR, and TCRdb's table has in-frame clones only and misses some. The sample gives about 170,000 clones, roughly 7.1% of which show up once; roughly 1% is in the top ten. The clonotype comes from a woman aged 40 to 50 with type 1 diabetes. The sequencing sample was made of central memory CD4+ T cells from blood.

CDR3 nucleotides: TGTGCCATCTCGAGGTCCTATAATTCACCCCTCCACTTT. Translating it yields CAISRSYNSPLHF. The chain couples TRBV10-3 to TRBJ1-6, with D unclear. The CDR3 runs 13 residues. Germline assignment: CDR1 ENHRY and CDR2 SYGVKD. Deletions cut 8 bases from V and 1 base from J, with 6 bases between.